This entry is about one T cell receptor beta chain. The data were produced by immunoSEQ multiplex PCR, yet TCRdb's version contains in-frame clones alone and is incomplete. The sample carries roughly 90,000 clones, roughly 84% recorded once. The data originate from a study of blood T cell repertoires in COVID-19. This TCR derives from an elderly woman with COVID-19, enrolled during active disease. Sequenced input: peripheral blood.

In nucleotides, the CDR3 is TGCGCCAGCAGCCACACAGGGGCAACAGCCTACGAGCAGTACTTC. This codes for CASSHTGATAYEQYF. This rearrangement joins TRBV4-1 to TRBJ2-7; the match to TRBD1 covers 7 bases. V lost 3 bases, J lost 2 bases, and 7 bases stayed unmatched. This CDR3 is 15 amino acids long. Germline V gene lookup returns CDR1 MGHRA and CDR2 YSYEKL.